These 28 T cell receptor beta chains came from one sample sequenced in a study of blood T cells in healthy people across ages. Primed by a sample-barcoded 5' primer and a J-beta primer mix, a second PCR proceeded for roughly 6 to 12 cycles. One entry per CDR3 protein, called by TCRdb with MiXCR from the 5' RACE reads. The sample holds some 1.5 million distinct CDR3 sequences, roughly 27% seen once. Sequencing was performed on blood. These receptor sequences come from a woman in her twenties or thirties in good health.

Concerning this clonotype itself: Germline and junction disagree at one end, which may indicate a read error. V is TRBV7-9 and J is TRBJ2-5; 10 bases align to TRBD2. The better agreement between TRBJ2-7 and the DNA end casts doubt on the J call. The CDR3 runs 16 residues. Germline assignment: CDR1 SEHNR and CDR2 FQNEAQ (reference sequence). DNA for the CDR3: TGTGCCAGCAGCCTAGCTAGCGGGAGAGATACGGACGAGCAGTACTTC. Translated, it gives CASSLASGRDTDEQYF.

This clonotype was seen a few times. The chain recombines TRBV7-3 with TRBJ2-3; 10 bases align to TRBD1. The ends lost 6 bases at V and 5 bases at J; junction bases unmatched: 8. In germline, CDR1 is SGHTA, CDR2 FQGTGA. There are 15 residues in the CDR3. Here the CDR3 DNA reads TGTGCCAGCAGTCCGACAGGGGGCGGACAAGATACGCAGTATTTT. As protein: CASSPTGGGQDTQYF.

A few counts support this clonotype. The V call is TRBV7-9, the J call TRBJ2-7, with D possibly being TRBD1 or TRBD2 (6 bases each). Germline assignment: CDR1 SEHNR and CDR2 FQNEAQ (reference sequence). Trimming left V 5 bases short and J 6 bases short, with 14 bases between. There are 13 residues in the CDR3. The CDR3 is CASSPKGGSEQYF. The CDR3 region has the DNA TGTGCCAGCAGCCCTAAGGGGGGCTCCGAGCAGTACTTC. Using reference TRBV7-9 and TRBJ2-7 for the parts outside the CDR3, the full variable domain is DTGVSQNPRHKITKRGQNVTFRCDPISEHNRLYWYRQTLGQGPEFLTYFQNEAQLEKSRLLSDRFSAERPKGSFSTLEIQRTEQGDSAMYLCASSPKGGSEQYFGPGTRLTVT.

Of note for this clonotype: A much larger clone lies a single base off, so this may be a read error. The rearrangement links TRBV5-6 to TRBJ1-2; possibly TRBD1 for D (5 bases). CDR3 length equals 15 residues. Trimming left V 3 bases short and J 4 bases short, with 16 bases between. Per the germline V gene, CDR1 is SGHDT and CDR2 is YYEEEE. The CDR3: CASSCLGGGTYGYTF. CDR3 coding DNA: TGTGCCAGCAGCTGTCTTGGAGGTGGGACCTATGGCTACACCTTC.

Details on this clonotype: A single base separates this from a much larger clone, so it may be a read error. The chain combines TRBV29-1 with TRBJ2-7; D is unclear. Germline V lookup: CDR1 SQVTM, CDR2 ANQGSEA. This CDR3 region has 15 residues. DNA for the CDR3: TGCAACCACCAACAACCCCCCTCTCCTACCTACGAGCAGTACTTC. Its translation: CNHQQPPSPTYEQYF.

This clonotype was observed a few times. This chain connects TRBV2 to TRBJ1-2; D is uncertain. The CDR3 is 13 residues long. V was cut by 6 bases and J by 5 bases, with 13 bases left in between. Germline V gives CDR1 SNHLY, CDR2 FYNNEI. CDR3 coding DNA: TGTGCCAGCAGCCCCCAGAAAGGATATGGCTACACCTTC. The encoded protein is CASSPQKGYGYTF.

This clonotype was counted at least ten times. The rearrangement joins TRBV27 to TRBJ2-7; 7 bases fit TRBD2. The CDR3 sequence is 15 residues long. V trimming: 0 bases; J trimming: 6 bases; junction bases outside the gene matches: 8. The germline gives CDR1 MNHEY, CDR2 SMNVEV (reference sequence). Here the CDR3 reads CASSLSSRGGSEQYF. Here the CDR3 DNA reads TGTGCCAGCAGTTTATCCTCGAGGGGCGGGAGCGAGCAGTACTTC.

This chain links TRBV5-6 with TRBJ1-3; tentatively, D is TRBD1 (5 bases). There are 15 residues in the CDR3. The germline CDR1 and CDR2 sequences are SGHDT and YYEEEE. Trimming removed 5 bases from V and 0 bases from J, with 12 bases in between. CDR3 region: CASRRGPTSGNTIYF. CDR3 DNA sequence: TGTGCCAGCAGGAGGGGACCGACCTCTGGAAACACCATATATTTT.

The chain has TRBV7-9 and TRBJ1-2; D possibly corresponds to TRBD1 (6 bases). V was clipped by 6 bases and J by 8 bases, with 19 bases between them. Per the germline V gene, CDR1 is SEHNR and CDR2 is FQNEAQ (reference sequence). The CDR3 is 14 amino acids. The CDR3 bases are TGTGCCAGCAGACTCCCGGGGGCGCAGGAGGGCTACACCTTC. This sequence encodes CASRLPGAQEGYTF.

This clonotype was counted only a few times. V and J are TRBV6-6 and TRBJ1-2; D may be TRBD1 (6 bases). CDR1 is MNHNY, CDR2 SVGAGI, per germline (reference sequence). The CDR3 length is 13 residues. Trimming took 6 bases from V and 6 from J, leaving 14 bases between them. CDR3 loop: CASSHGGRDGYTF. CDR3 coding DNA: TGTGCCAGCAGCCATGGGGGCAGGGATGGCTACACCTTC.

This clonotype was counted a few times. The CDR3 reads CASSHMTLAGSTDTQYF. The CDR3 DNA reads as TGTGCCAGCAGCCATATGACCCTAGCGGGGAGCACAGATACGCAGTATTTT. The rearrangement uses TRBV3-1 and TRBJ2-3, with 9 bases lining up with TRBD2. V lost 3 bases and J lost 0; bases outside the gene matches: 7. The CDR3 loop spans 17 amino acids. The germline gives CDR1 LGHDT, CDR2 YNNKEL (reference sequence).

Concerning this clonotype itself: One end of the junction does not line up with germline, which may come from a read error. The chain joins TRBV20-1 to TRBJ1-4; D is undetermined. The CDR3 has 13 residues. In germline, CDR1 is DFQATT, CDR2 SNEGSKA (reference sequence). The chain's CDR3 is CSASNGIFEKRFF. DNA for the CDR3: TGCAGTGCTAGCAATGGCATCTTTGAAAAACGGTTTTTT.

This clonotype occurred a few times. Here the CDR3 reads CASSQDRTSTGLAAYNEQFF. The CDR3 DNA follows: TGCGCCAGCAGCCAAGATCGTACCTCGACGGGACTAGCGGCCTACAATGAGCAGTTCTTC. The chain has TRBV4-3 and TRBJ2-1; 11 bases match TRBD2. The length of the CDR3 is 20 residues. V gave up 0 bases and J gave up 2 bases; unmatched junction bases: 12. CDR1 and CDR2 (germline): LGHNA, YSLEER.

This clonotype was counted a few times. The V and J genes are TRBV20-1 and TRBJ2-1; possible D gene TRBD2, 6 bases. V shed 5 bases and J shed 0 bases, with 14 bases lying between them. Germline V CDR1 and CDR2: DFQATT, SNEGSKA (reference sequence). The CDR3 totals 15 residues. The CDR3 spells CSARSGDHSYNEQFF. CDR3 coding DNA: TGCAGTGCTCGTAGCGGCGACCACTCCTACAATGAGCAGTTCTTC.

This clonotype was seen a few times. The V gene is TRBV9, the J gene TRBJ1-2; tentatively, D is TRBD1 (6 bases). Germline V gene data show CDR1 as SGDLS and CDR2 as YYNGEE. This CDR3 region has 15 residues. The V gene lost 2 bases and the J gene lost 4 bases, with 15 bases spanning the gap. CDR3 nucleotide sequence: TGTGCCAGCAGCGTCGGCCAGGGGAACATCTATGGCTACACCTTC. Protein product: CASSVGQGNIYGYTF.

This clonotype turned up a few times. This sequence joins TRBV21-1 and TRBJ2-7; the table's D call of TRBD1 was not tested on the DNA. TRBV21-1 has pseudogene status. CDR3 length: 13 amino acids. For the CDR3, the DNA is TGTGCCCAAGCGAGGGGACAGTTTTACGAGCAGTACTTC. The encoded protein is CAQARGQFYEQYF.

The table lists this clonotype with many counts. The J gene is TRBJ2-5, the V gene TRBV6-2 or TRBV6-3, with D possibly TRBD2 on 5 matching bases. The V gene's germline CDR1 is MNHEY and CDR2 SVGEGT. The CDR3 is 14 amino acids. V gave up 2 bases and J gave up 4 bases, with 11 bases separating them. The CDR3 DNA reads TGTGCCAGCAGTTACCCTCTAGCAGCAGAGACCCAGTACTTC. This gives the protein CASSYPLAAETQYF.

This clonotype was counted ten times or more. The germline gene is not matched at one end of the junction; a read error may be the cause. The CDR3 region is CASSLDRANYGYTF. The CDR3 region has the DNA TGTGCCAGCAGCTTAGATCGCGCTAACTATGGCTACACCTTC. The chain joins TRBV5-1 to TRBJ1-2, with D uncertain. Germline CDR1 is SGHRS and CDR2 is YFSETQ. This CDR3 is 14 amino acids long.

The chain recombines TRBV12-3 or TRBV12-4 with TRBJ2-1; TRBD1 matches 7 bases. The CDR3 extends over 14 amino acids. With 7 bases clipped from V and 7 bases from J, the junction kept 10 bases outside the gene matches. In DNA, the CDR3 is TGTGCCAGCACCATCGTAGGGGGCACGAATGAGCAGTTCTTC. The encoded protein is CASTIVGGTNEQFF.

This sequence joins TRBV29-1 and TRBJ2-6; D remains unclear. In germline, CDR1 is SQVTM, CDR2 ANQGSEA. The CDR3 is 12 residues long. V lost 6 bases, J lost 0 bases, and 3 bases lay in between. CDR3 bases: TGCAGCGTAATCTCTGGGGCCAACGTCCTGACTTTC. Amino acid sequence: CSVISGANVLTF.

Only a few counts were recorded for this clonotype. The chain joins TRBV7-2 to TRBJ1-2; 9 nucleotides match TRBD1. The germline V gene encodes CDR1 SGHTA and CDR2 FQGNSA. The CDR3 totals 13 residues. The ends lost 4 bases at V and 7 bases at J; junction bases unmatched: 4. CDR3 in DNA: TGTGCCAGCAGCTCCGGGACAGGGCTTGGCTACACCTTC. The encoded protein is CASSSGTGLGYTF.

The rearrangement joins TRBV7-9 to TRBJ2-6; 7 bases are shared with TRBD1. The junction had 10 bases not matched to a gene; V was cut back by 8 bases and J by 0 bases. The CDR3 length is 17 residues. Germline V gene data show CDR1 as SEHNR and CDR2 as FQNEAQ (reference sequence). CDR3 residues: CASHLTGTLSGANVLTF. As DNA, the CDR3 is TGTGCCAGCCATCTGACAGGGACCCTCTCTGGGGCCAACGTCCTGACTTTC.

This clonotype showed up just once. The junction and the germline gene differ at one end; a read error may be behind it. This chain joins TRBV4-3 and TRBJ2-2, with a possible D match to TRBD2 (5 bases). The CDR3 contains 16 residues. Germline-derived CDR1 and CDR2 are LGHNA and YSLEER. Here the CDR3 DNA reads TGCACCAGCAGCCAAGAATGGGGAGTGGGCACCGGGGAGCTGTTTTTT. Protein product: CTSSQEWGVGTGELFF.

The rearrangement joins TRBV18 to TRBJ1-1; maybe TRBD1 (6 bases). V lost 3 bases and J lost 0, with 14 bases in between. Germline V gene sequence: CDR1 KGHSH, CDR2 LQKENI. The CDR3 contains 16 residues. CDR3 region: CASSPDSRTLNTEAFF. CDR3 nucleotide sequence: TGTGCCAGCTCACCGGACAGCAGAACCCTGAACACTGAAGCTTTCTTT.

This clonotype was seen more than once but under ten times. The rearrangement links TRBV28 to TRBJ2-5; weak D call: TRBD1 (6 bases). The CDR3 runs 13 residues. Trimming took 7 bases from V and 11 from J, leaving 20 bases between them. Germline CDR1 MDHEN, CDR2 SYDVKM. Here the CDR3 reads CASTRDIPGEQYF. CDR3 nucleotide sequence: TGTGCCAGCACCCGAGACATTCCAGGGGAGCAGTACTTC.

Many counts were recorded for this clonotype. This chain connects TRBV6-5 to TRBJ1-2, with D possibly TRBD1 on 5 matching bases. CDR3 length: 16 residues. The germline CDR1 and CDR2 sequences are MNHEY and SVGAGI. The V end was cut by 4 bases, the J end by 4 bases, with 19 bases between. CDR3 loop: CASSFGGGVTPYGYTF. DNA for the CDR3: TGTGCCAGCAGTTTTGGCGGGGGGGTAACCCCCTATGGCTACACCTTC.

This rearrangement joins TRBV4-3 to TRBJ2-1; 10 bases map to TRBD2. The ends lost 5 bases at V and 7 bases at J; junction bases unmatched: 14. Germline assignment: CDR1 LGHNA and CDR2 YSLEER. The CDR3 is 17 amino acids. The CDR3 region has the DNA TGCGCCAGCAGCGAGCATTCTAGCGGGAGTTTGTGGAATGAGCAGTTCTTC. Its protein is CASSEHSSGSLWNEQFF.

This clonotype was picked up a small number of times. V usage is TRBV20-1 and J usage is TRBJ1-2, with TRBD1 as a possible D gene (5 bases). The CDR3 spans 14 residues. CDR1 is DFQATT, CDR2 SNEGSKA, per germline (reference sequence). V was pared by 0 bases and J by 5 bases, with 13 bases between. CDR3 in amino acids: CSARDQGRNYGYTF. Written as DNA, the CDR3 is TGCAGTGCTAGAGACCAGGGACGGAATTATGGCTACACCTTC.